The clone carrying this TCR beta chain is a singleton in its sample. Its antigen is undetermined. The data were produced by immunoSEQ multiplex PCR, yet TCRdb's version contains in-frame clones alone and is incomplete. Here the sample spans more than 150,000 clones, roughly nine tenths being singletons. This specimen comes from a study of T cell responses to AZD1222 COVID-19 vaccine. Whole-study results and caveats: Repertoires were obtained only post-peak T cell response. Mostly white British, mostly female donors; authors suggested clonal diversity may be underestimated.

J gave up 3 bases and V 5 bases, and 4 bases lay outside the gene matches. Germline values: CDR1 MNHNY, CDR2 SVGAGI (reference sequence). The CDR3 runs 14 residues. The sequence was collected from an adult who received the AZD1222 COVID-19 vaccine. The chain combines TRBV6-6 with TRBJ1-2; 9 bases agree with TRBD1. The sequenced sample was peripheral blood, obtained 28 days after the second AZD1222 dose. The CDR3 reads CASSVGQGHYGYTF. DNA of the CDR3: TGTGCCAGCAGTGTGGGACAGGGCCACTATGGCTACACCTTC.